This TCR beta chain was sequenced for a study of blood T cell repertoires in COVID-19. The overall study: There were acute and convalescent COVID-19 samples, and they came from the United States, Italy and Spain.

CDR1 and CDR2 (germline): LNHDA, SQIVND (reference sequence). Germline trimming cut 7 bases from V and 1 base from J; bases unmatched to any gene: 7. This CDR3 has 15 amino acids. Per the original data handling: The assay estimated nucleated cells by amplifying reference gene primers. Data came from immunoSEQ multiplex PCR; TCRdb stores just in-frame clones and leaves some out. V and J calls and clone size are as listed in that table; D and trimming were resolved from the DNA. The data show tens of thousands of clones, 70% to 90% seen once. This clone was observed once. The sequencing input was peripheral blood. The chain links TRBV19 to TRBJ2-5; 9 nucleotides agree with TRBD2. The receptor was isolated from a woman in her sixties with acute or convalescent COVID-19. CDR3 sequence reads: CASTRTSVSQETQYF. In nucleotides, the CDR3 is TGTGCCAGTACCAGGACTAGCGTTAGCCAAGAGACCCAGTACTTC. Supplemented by reference TRBV19 and TRBJ2-5, the full variable domain reads DGGITQSPKYLFRKEGQNVTLSCEQNLNHDAMYWYRQDPGQGLRLIYYSQIVNDFQKGDIAEGYSVSREKKESFPLTVTSAQKNPTAFYLCASTRTSVSQETQYFGPGTRLLVL.